This T cell receptor (beta chain) was profiled in a study of control samples from healthy donors and cancer patients. TCRdb's table, derived via immunoSEQ multiplex PCR, lists solely in-frame clones and lacks some. This repertoire shows tens of thousands of clones, roughly 94% found once; its top ten account for around 4.2%. Trimming took 2 bases from V and 5 from J, leaving 11 bases between them. The germline gives CDR1 SGHRS, CDR2 YFSETQ. This CDR3 contains 14 residues. The source material was blood. This receptor was obtained from a man under 40 in good health. V is TRBV5-1 and J is TRBJ2-1; TRBD2 might be the D (5 bases). CDR3 protein: CASSFGDPHNEQFF. CDR3 sequence (DNA): TGCGCCAGCAGCTTCGGGGATCCCCACAATGAGCAGTTCTTC.